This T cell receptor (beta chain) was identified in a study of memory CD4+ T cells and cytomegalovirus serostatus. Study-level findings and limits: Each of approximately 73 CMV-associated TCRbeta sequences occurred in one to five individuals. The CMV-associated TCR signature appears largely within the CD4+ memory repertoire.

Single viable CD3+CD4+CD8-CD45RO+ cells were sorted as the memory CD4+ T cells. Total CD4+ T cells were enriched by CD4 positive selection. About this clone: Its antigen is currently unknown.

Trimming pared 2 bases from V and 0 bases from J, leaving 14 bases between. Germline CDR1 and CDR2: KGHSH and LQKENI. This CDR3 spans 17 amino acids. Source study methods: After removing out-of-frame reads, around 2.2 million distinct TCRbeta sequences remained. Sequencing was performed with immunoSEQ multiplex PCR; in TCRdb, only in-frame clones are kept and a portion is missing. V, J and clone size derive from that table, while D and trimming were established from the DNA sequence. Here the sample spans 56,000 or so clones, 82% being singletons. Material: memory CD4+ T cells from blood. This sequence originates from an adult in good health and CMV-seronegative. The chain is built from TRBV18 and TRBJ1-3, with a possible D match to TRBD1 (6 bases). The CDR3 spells CASSPFLTGTSGNTIYF. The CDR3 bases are TGTGCCAGCTCACCATTTCTGACAGGCACCTCTGGAAACACCATATATTTT.